This T cell receptor beta chain was obtained from a study of cytomegalovirus exposure and HLA in healthy donors. General observations from the study: Later analysis showed most CMV-associated TCR beta chains appearing HLA-restricted. A link between a missense DCLRE1C variant and TCR beta V- and J-gene trimming emerged from a later analysis.

The primer mix had 60 Vbeta and 13 Jbeta primers. TCRdb's table, derived via immunoSEQ multiplex PCR, lists solely in-frame clones and lacks some. The sample has more than 85,000 clones; around 15% are singletons. J lost 2 bases, V lost 6 bases, and 9 bases had no gene match. This CDR3 comprises 15 residues. CDR1 and CDR2 from the germline V gene are MNHEY and SVGAGI. A few counts support this clone. Its target is unknown. This chain connects TRBV6-5 to TRBJ1-2; 7 positions agree with TRBD1. The TCR was taken from a female donor in good health and CMV-seronegative. Material: PBMCs. DNA for the CDR3: TGTGCCAGCAGCCGGGACAGCCTGAGAAACTATGGCTACACCTTC. Translated, it gives CASSRDSLRNYGYTF.